This T cell receptor (beta chain) derives from a study of blood T cell repertoires in COVID-19. Study summary: PBMCs, B-cell-depleted T cells, or T cells were the source of the cDNA or gDNA that made up the material.

Sequenced by immunoSEQ multiplex PCR; TCRdb stores in-frame clones only, minus some. The table shows roughly 64,000 clones, with 70% to 90% occurring only once. Per the germline V gene, CDR1 is LNHDA and CDR2 is SQIVND (reference sequence). Trimming shortened V by 1 base and J by 0 bases, and 7 bases separated the two germline ends. This CDR3 comprises 15 residues. Sequencing was carried out using peripheral blood. The TCR originated in a man aged 40-49 years with acute or convalescent COVID-19. This chain joins TRBV19 and TRBJ2-4; D possibly corresponds to TRBD1 (5 bases). The CDR3 nucleotides read TGTGCCAGTAGTATAGTAGGGGTAGCCAAAAACATTCAGTACTTC. It specifies CASSIVGVAKNIQYF.